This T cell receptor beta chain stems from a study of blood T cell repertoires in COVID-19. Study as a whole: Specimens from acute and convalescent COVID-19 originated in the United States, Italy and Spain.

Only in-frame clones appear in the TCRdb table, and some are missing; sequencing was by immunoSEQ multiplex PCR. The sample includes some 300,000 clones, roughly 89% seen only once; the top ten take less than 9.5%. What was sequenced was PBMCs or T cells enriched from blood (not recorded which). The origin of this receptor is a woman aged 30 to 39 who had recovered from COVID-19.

The CDR3 bases are TGTGCCGTTTTGGGGGCGATGGACACTGAAGCTTTCTTT. Protein: CAVLGAMDTEAFF. V is TRBV19 and J is TRBJ1-1; TRBD1 is a possible D gene (6 bases). This CDR3 spans 13 amino acids. CDR1 LNHDA and CDR2 SQIVND come from the germline V gene (reference sequence). Trimming took off 11 bases at V and 3 bases at J, with 16 bases between the two ends. The whole variable domain, remainder taken from reference TRBV19 and TRBJ1-1, is DGGITQSPKYLFRKEGQNVTLSCEQNLNHDAMYWYRQDPGQGLRLIYYSQIVNDFQKGDIAEGYSVSREKKESFPLTVTSAQKNPTAFYLCAVLGAMDTEAFFGQGTRLTVV.